The 2 T cell receptor beta chains presented below share a single source sample, sequenced in a study of shared clonotypes between healthy human individuals (TCRdb year 2020). Receptors were amplified or captured by the immunoSEQ multiplex PCR assay. TCRdb re-hosts the immuneACCESS table, in-frame sequences only. Its copies lack some clones; in the studies checked, an unresolved V gene accounts for under half of them, and the cause for the rest is not known. The sample contains roughly 680,000 clones, approximately 72% of them found a single time. The top ten hold approximately 1.7% of the sample. Sequenced sample: memory CD4+ T cells sorted from blood. The cell subset or site label, as the study defines it: CD45RA-negative fraction. These receptors were obtained from a woman under 40 in good health.

V and J are TRBV29-1 and TRBJ2-7, with D maybe TRBD1 (6 bases). V was pared by 4 bases and J by 4 bases, with 11 bases between. The CDR3 has 12 amino acids. CDR1 and CDR2 (germline): SQVTM, ANQGSEA. CDR3 amino acids: CSVVDRVYEQYF. DNA of the CDR3: TGCAGCGTTGTGGACAGAGTATACGAGCAGTACTTC.

The chain is built from TRBV18 and TRBJ2-1; no definite D call. The germline gives CDR1 KGHSH, CDR2 LQKENI. Trimming stripped 10 bases from V and 1 base from J, with 11 bases between. CDR3 size: 13 residues. The CDR3 here is CATGSESYNEQFF. In DNA, the CDR3 is TGTGCCACCGGCTCGGAGTCCTACAATGAGCAGTTCTTC.